These 9 T cell receptor beta chains were sequenced from one sample in a study of OX40 agonist ivuxolimab in advanced cancers. The method was immunoSEQ multiplex PCR; TCRdb's version includes in-frame clones alone and lacks a portion of them. The sample includes 35,000 to 45,000 clones, approximately 90% seen only once; the top ten take approximately 4.6%. Sequenced here: CD4+ or CD8+ T cells sorted from blood, sampled in a trial of the OX40 agonist ivuxolimab. These receptors all stem from an adult with an advanced solid tumor such as melanoma, head and neck, liver or kidney cancer.

V gene TRBV6-6 combines with J gene TRBJ1-2; tentatively, D is TRBD1 (5 bases). The germline V gene encodes CDR1 MNHNY and CDR2 SVGAGI (reference sequence). The CDR3 is 14 amino acids. The germline V and J ends were trimmed by 5 bases and 0 bases, with 10 bases remaining between them. The DNA of the CDR3 is TGTGCCAGCAGTAGACAGAGACCTAACTATGGCTACACCTTC. Translated, it gives CASSRQRPNYGYTF.

This chain uses TRBV19 with TRBJ2-1; D is possibly TRBD1 or TRBD2 (5 bases each). The V end was cut by 3 bases, the J end by 4 bases, with 19 bases between. Germline CDR1 is LNHDA and CDR2 is SQIVND (reference sequence). The CDR3 is 17 residues long. CDR3 loop: CASSIARGSPFYNEQFF. In DNA form, the CDR3 reads TGTGCCAGTAGTATCGCCCGGGGCAGCCCATTTTACAATGAGCAGTTCTTC.

The chain has TRBV7-9 and TRBJ1-2, with 7 bases matching TRBD1. The V segment lost 2 bases and the J segment 6 bases; nucleotides outside the gene matches: 15. Germline V gene sequence: CDR1 SEHNR, CDR2 FQNEAQ (reference sequence). The CDR3 covers 17 residues. The CDR3 DNA follows: TGTGCCAGCAGCTTAATTCCCCCCTTCGACAGGGATGATGGCTACACCTTC. This translates into CASSLIPPFDRDDGYTF.

The chain joins TRBV18 to TRBJ1-1; the match to TRBD1 covers 8 bases. Losses at the gene ends were 1 base for V and 7 bases for J; bases not matched to a gene: 14. The germline CDR1 and CDR2 sequences are KGHSH and LQKENI. The CDR3 is 17 residues long. In nucleotides, the CDR3 is TGTGCCAGCTCACCACTCCACAGGGGGACGCCCATTGTTGAAGCTTTCTTT. Amino acids: CASSPLHRGTPIVEAFF.

The chain links TRBV18 to TRBJ1-5; the match to TRBD1 covers 7 bases. V lost 6 bases, J lost 2 bases, and 10 bases stayed unmatched. CDR3 length: 16 amino acids. Germline CDR1 KGHSH, CDR2 LQKENI. The CDR3 nucleotides are TGTGCCAGCTCCCACGGGGCAGGGGGTCGCAATCAGCCCCAGCATTTT. This translates into CASSHGAGGRNQPQHF.

This sequence joins TRBV5-4 and TRBJ2-3, with D possibly TRBD1 on 5 matching bases. Trimming pared 2 bases from V and 6 bases from J, leaving 16 bases between. CDR1 and CDR2 (germline): SGHNT, YYREEE (reference sequence). CDR3 length: 15 amino acids. The CDR3 region is CASSLDSHSMDTQYF. DNA for the CDR3: TGTGCCAGCAGCTTAGACAGTCATTCGATGGATACGCAGTATTTT.

The rearrangement joins TRBV2 to TRBJ2-7; TRBD1 is a possible D gene (6 bases). Between the trimmed V and J ends, which lost 7 bases and 3 bases, there was a span of 16 bases. Germline V gene sequence: CDR1 SNHLY, CDR2 FYNNEI. The length of the CDR3 is 14 residues. CDR3: CASTRSTGSYEQYF. CDR3 bases: TGTGCCAGCACCAGAAGCACAGGGAGCTACGAGCAGTACTTC.

This clone was picked up one time. The chain is built from TRBV28 and TRBJ1-1, with D unclear. The CDR3 has 15 amino acids. Germline CDR1 MDHEN, CDR2 SYDVKM. Trimming shortened V by 5 bases and J by 6 bases, and 19 bases separated the two germline ends. The CDR3 protein is CASSPDLGRQAEAFF. The CDR3 DNA reads as TGTGCCAGCAGTCCAGATCTTGGGAGGCAGGCTGAAGCTTTCTTT. Together with reference TRBV28 and TRBJ1-1, the CDR3 gives the full variable domain: DVKVTQSSRYLVKRTGEKVFLECVQDMDHENMFWYRQDPGLGLRLIYFSYDVKMKEKGDIPEGYSVSREKKERFSLILESASTNQTSMYLCASSPDLGRQAEAFFGQGTRLTVV.

The sample holds a few counts of this clone. The chain joins TRBV2 to TRBJ1-6; D gene ambiguous. Germline V CDR1 and CDR2: SNHLY, FYNNEI. The CDR3 has 13 residues. Trimming shortened V by 4 bases and J by 10 bases, and 11 bases separated the two germline ends. For the CDR3, the DNA is TGTGCCAGCAGTGCCGTACTGGAGTCACCCCTCCACTTT. This gives the protein CASSAVLESPLHF. The complete variable domain, with remaining parts taken from reference TRBV2 and TRBJ1-6, reads EPEVTQTPSHQVTQMGQEVILRCVPISNHLYFYWYRQILGQKVEFLVSFYNNEISEKSEIFDDQFSVERPDGSNFTLKIRSTKLEDSAMYFCASSAVLESPLHFGNGTRLTVT.